The 22 T cell receptor beta chains presented below share a single source sample, sequenced in a study of OX40 agonist ivuxolimab in advanced cancers. The table came from immunoSEQ multiplex PCR; TCRdb's copy has only in-frame clones and leaves some out. The data hold roughly 60,000 clones, with just under 85% observed a single time. The sequencing here drew on CD4+ or CD8+ T cells sorted from blood, taken in a trial of the OX40 agonist ivuxolimab. These receptors all stem from an adult with an advanced solid tumor such as melanoma, head and neck, liver or kidney cancer.

This clone was found once. The chain has TRBV7-9 and TRBJ2-5, with 11 bases that match TRBD2. Germline CDR1 SEHNR, CDR2 FQNEAQ (reference sequence). Trimming at V came to 5 bases and at J to 5 bases, leaving 7 bases not matched to a gene. The CDR3 spans 15 residues. The CDR3 bases are TGTGCCAGCAGCCCCCTAGCGGGAGGCAGCGAGACCCAGTACTTC. It yields the protein CASSPLAGGSETQYF.

The sample holds a few counts of this clone. This chain joins TRBV12-5 and TRBJ1-5; D is possibly TRBD1 (6 bases). CDR3 length: 13 residues. V lost 2 bases, J lost 6 bases, and 8 bases lay in between. The germline gives CDR1 LGHNT, CDR2 FRNRAP. DNA of the CDR3: TGTGCTAGTGGTTTGTCCAGGGGTCAGCCCCAGCATTTT. Translating it yields CASGLSRGQPQHF. The whole variable domain, remainder taken from reference TRBV12-5 and TRBJ1-5, is DARVTQTPRHKVTEMGQEVTMRCQPILGHNTVFWYRQTMMQGLELLAYFRNRAPLDDSGMPKDRFSAEMPDATLATLKIQPSEPRDSAVYFCASGLSRGQPQHFGDGTRLSIL.

This chain links TRBV4-1 with TRBJ2-3, with 14 nucleotides matching TRBD2. Trimming removed 4 bases from V and 2 bases from J; junction bases left unmatched: 8. CDR3 length equals 18 residues. The germline V gene has CDR1 MGHRA and CDR2 YSYEKL. CDR3 sequence (DNA): TGCGCCAGCAGCCCGACTAGCGGGAGGGCCACGAACACAGATACGCAGTATTTT. The encoded protein is CASSPTSGRATNTDTQYF.

The chain uses TRBV11-1 and TRBJ2-5; TRBD2 agrees at 9 bases. The CDR3 has 16 amino acids. The V and J ends lost 1 base and 5 bases, in that order; junction bases with no gene match: 8. Germline V gives CDR1 SGHAT, CDR2 FQDESV (reference sequence). The CDR3, as DNA: TGTGCCAGCAGCTTAGGGGTAGCGGGAGTCCGGGAGACCCAGTACTTC. As protein: CASSLGVAGVRETQYF.

The J gene is TRBJ2-3, the V gene TRBV30; D not certain. This CDR3 contains 11 residues. Germline V gene data show CDR1 as GTSNPN and CDR2 as SVGIG (reference sequence). V gave up 2 bases and J gave up 9 bases, with 9 bases separating them. The CDR3 bases are TGTGCCTGGAGTCACCAGCAGACGCAGTATTTT. Its protein is CAWSHQQTQYF.

The gene calls are TRBV11-2 and TRBJ2-1, with a possible D match to TRBD1 (6 bases). CDR1 and CDR2 from the germline V gene are SGHAT and FQNNGV. CDR3 size: 16 residues. V was pared by 4 bases and J by 4 bases, with 17 bases between. The chain's CDR3 is CASSWGQWQRYNEQFF. CDR3 bases: TGTGCCAGCAGCTGGGGGCAGTGGCAGCGATACAATGAGCAGTTCTTC.

A single count supports this clone. The chain joins TRBV16 to TRBJ2-3, with D unclear. Deletions cut 3 bases from V and 5 bases from J, with 6 bases between. The germline CDR1 and CDR2 sequences are KGHSY and FQNENV. The length of the CDR3 is 12 residues. The CDR3 DNA reads as TGTGCCAGCAGCCAGCAGCGAGATACGCAGTATTTT. The encoded protein is CASSQQRDTQYF.

V gene TRBV5-4 combines with J gene TRBJ2-7; 7 nucleotides agree with TRBD2. The germline gives CDR1 SGHNT, CDR2 YYREEE (reference sequence). This CDR3 comprises 16 residues. After removal of 4 bases from V and 0 bases from J, the junction contained 10 bases not matched to a gene. The CDR3: CASSQDWGEGSYEQYF. For the CDR3, the DNA is TGTGCCAGCAGCCAAGATTGGGGGGAGGGCTCCTACGAGCAGTACTTC.

This chain connects TRBV30 to TRBJ1-6; 10 bases map to TRBD1. The ends lost 1 base at V and 8 bases at J; junction bases unmatched: 5. The CDR3 is made up of 15 amino acids. Germline lookup yields CDR1 GTSNPN and CDR2 SVGIG (reference sequence). CDR3 loop: CAWSATGQGYSPLHF. For the CDR3, the DNA is TGTGCCTGGAGTGCCACGGGACAGGGGTATTCACCCCTCCACTTT.

The sample holds a few counts of this clone. The gene calls are TRBV11-3 and TRBJ1-1; unclear D gene. CDR3 size: 15 residues. Germline V lookup: CDR1 SGHNT, CDR2 YENEEA. The germline V and J ends were trimmed by 0 bases and 1 base, with 9 bases remaining between them. CDR3: CASSLEHGGNTEAFF. The CDR3, as DNA: TGTGCCAGCAGCTTAGAACATGGCGGGAACACTGAAGCTTTCTTT. Full variable domain (outside the CDR3, taken from reference TRBV11-3 and TRBJ1-1): EAGVVQSPRYKIIEKKQPVAFWCNPISGHNTLYWYLQNLGQGPELLIRYENEEAVDDSQLPKDRFSAERLKGVDSTLKIQPAELGDSAVYLCASSLEHGGNTEAFFGQGTRLTVV.

In its sample, this clone was seen a few times. The rearrangement joins TRBV2 to TRBJ2-3; TRBD2 matches 10 bases. This CDR3 has 14 amino acids. CDR1 is SNHLY and CDR2 is FYNNEI in the germline V gene. Trimming took 7 bases from V and 1 from J; bases not matched to a gene: 2. The CDR3 protein is CASTGTSGTDTQYF. CDR3 sequence (DNA): TGTGCCAGCACCGGGACTAGCGGCACAGATACGCAGTATTTT.

The rearrangement joins TRBV7-3 to TRBJ2-5; weak D call: TRBD2 (6 bases). CDR3 size: 20 residues. V lost 1 base to trimming and J lost 0 bases, with 24 bases between them. Germline V gene sequence: CDR1 SGHTA, CDR2 FQGTGA. CDR3 sequence reads: CASSLIYYARGTPYQETQYF. In DNA form, the CDR3 reads TGTGCCAGCAGCTTAATTTACTACGCCCGGGGGACCCCGTACCAAGAGACCCAGTACTTC.

This clone came up a few times. The chain carries TRBV5-4 and TRBJ2-7; TRBD1 might be the D (6 bases). There are 15 residues in the CDR3. V was cut by 4 bases and J by 2 bases, with 16 bases left in between. Germline CDR1 and CDR2: SGHNT and YYREEE (reference sequence). The CDR3 DNA is TGTGCCAGCAGCGACCCTCTCACAGGGCCCTACGAGCAGTACTTC. Translated, it gives CASSDPLTGPYEQYF.

CDR3 nucleotides: TGTGCCAGCAGCTTAGCTCTAGCGGGACTCGAGCAGTACTTC. It codes for CASSLALAGLEQYF. V usage is TRBV7-2 and J usage is TRBJ2-7, with 9 bases fitting TRBD2. Per the germline V gene, CDR1 is SGHTA and CDR2 is FQGNSA. V lost 0 bases and J lost 6; bases outside the gene matches: 3. The CDR3 spans 14 residues.

This chain uses TRBV14 with TRBJ2-5, with D unresolved. Germline V lookup: CDR1 SGHDN, CDR2 FVKESK. V lost 0 bases and J lost 4, with 9 bases in between. This CDR3 region has 14 residues. The CDR3 DNA reads as TGTGCCAGCAGCCAAGATCTTGGGGTAGAGACCCAGTACTTC. Translating gives CASSQDLGVETQYF.

The gene calls are TRBV19 and TRBJ2-2, with D tentatively TRBD1 or TRBD2 (5 bases each). V lost 10 bases and J lost 6, with 15 bases in between. Germline V CDR1 and CDR2: LNHDA, SQIVND (reference sequence). The CDR3 length is 13 residues. The CDR3 DNA is TGTGCCATGCAGAGGGACCCCGCCGGGGAGCTGTTTTTT. This translates into CAMQRDPAGELFF.

V gene TRBV7-9 combines with J gene TRBJ2-7; D is uncertain. Trimming left V 5 bases short and J 0 bases short, with 11 bases between. Germline V lookup: CDR1 SEHNR, CDR2 FQNEAQ (reference sequence). The CDR3 sequence is 14 residues long. The CDR3 coding sequence is TGTGCCAGCAGCGCCGGGCCTAACTCCTACGAGCAGTACTTC. Residues: CASSAGPNSYEQYF.

The gene calls are TRBV16 and TRBJ2-7; 11 bases fit TRBD2. The CDR3 is 15 residues long. V lost 3 bases, J lost 4 bases, and 5 bases stayed unmatched. The germline V gene encodes CDR1 KGHSY and CDR2 FQNENV. In nucleotides, the CDR3 is TGTGCCAGCAGCCACCCGGGACTAGCGGATTACGAGCAGTACTTC. Translating gives CASSHPGLADYEQYF. Together with reference TRBV16 and TRBJ2-7, the CDR3 gives the full variable domain: GEEVAQTPKHLVRGEGQKAKLYCAPIKGHSYVFWYQQVLKNEFKFLISFQNENVFDETGMPKERFSAKCLPNSPCSLEIQATKLEDSAVYFCASSHPGLADYEQYFGPGTRLTVT.

This clone was seen once. CDR3 DNA sequence: TGCGCCAGCAGCATATCCGTCTCTGCGGGGGAGACCCAGTACTTC. This codes for CASSISVSAGETQYF. V and J are TRBV5-1 and TRBJ2-5; D is perhaps TRBD2 (6 bases). The CDR3 extends over 15 amino acids. Germline CDR1 SGHRS, CDR2 YFSETQ. V was trimmed by 4 bases and J by 5 bases, leaving 18 bases between them.

This clone was detected once. Lacking the conserved final phenylalanine or tryptophan, this CDR3 likely reflects a read error. The chain is built from TRBV2 and TRBJ2-7; unclear D gene. The CDR3 consists of 14 residues. From germline, CDR1 is SNHLY and CDR2 FYNNEI. V lost 3 bases, J lost 2 bases, and 11 bases lay in between. The CDR3 is CASSEWFSTYEQYL. Written as DNA, the CDR3 is TGTGCCAGCAGTGAGTGGTTCTCAACCTACGAGCAGTACCTC.

This clone was detected once. The rearrangement joins TRBV19 to TRBJ2-7; 8 positions match TRBD2. The germline V gene encodes CDR1 LNHDA and CDR2 SQIVND (reference sequence). V shed 5 bases and J 3 bases; nucleotides not matched to a gene: 6. This CDR3 comprises 14 residues. The CDR3 bases are TGTGCCAGTAGTCTGGGACTAGGTCTCTACGAGCAGTACTTC. Residues: CASSLGLGLYEQYF.

The V gene is TRBV7-2, the J gene TRBJ1-3; D call uncertain. Germline CDR1 reads SGHTA; CDR2 reads FQGNSA. V shed 2 bases and J shed 5 bases, with 7 bases lying between them. The CDR3 extends over 13 amino acids. The CDR3 sequence: CASSLWERNTIYF. DNA for the CDR3: TGTGCCAGCAGCTTATGGGAGAGAAACACCATATATTTT.